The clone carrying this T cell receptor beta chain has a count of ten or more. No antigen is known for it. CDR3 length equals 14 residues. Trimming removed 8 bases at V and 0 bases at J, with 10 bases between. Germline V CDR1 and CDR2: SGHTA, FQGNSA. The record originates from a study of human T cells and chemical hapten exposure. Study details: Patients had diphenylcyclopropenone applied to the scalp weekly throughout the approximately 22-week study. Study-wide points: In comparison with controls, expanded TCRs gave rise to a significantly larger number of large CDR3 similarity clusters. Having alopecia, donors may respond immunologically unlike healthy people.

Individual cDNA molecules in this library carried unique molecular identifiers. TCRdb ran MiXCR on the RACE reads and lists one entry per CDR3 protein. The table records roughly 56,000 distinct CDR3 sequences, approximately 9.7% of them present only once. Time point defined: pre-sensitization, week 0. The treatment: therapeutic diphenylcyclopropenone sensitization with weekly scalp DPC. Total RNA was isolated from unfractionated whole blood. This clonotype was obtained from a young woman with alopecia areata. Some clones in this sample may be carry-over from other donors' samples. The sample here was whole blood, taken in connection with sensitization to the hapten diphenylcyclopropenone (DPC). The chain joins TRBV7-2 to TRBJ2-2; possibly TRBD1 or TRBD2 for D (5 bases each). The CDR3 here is CASHEGTNTGELFF. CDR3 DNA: TGTGCCAGCCACGAGGGGACGAACACCGGGGAGCTGTTTTTT.